This TCR beta chain was documented in a study of blood T cell repertoires in COVID-19. Study-level information: Material from acute and convalescent COVID-19 was sourced from the United States, Italy and Spain. T cells, B-cell-depleted T cells, or PBMCs supplied cDNA or gDNA.

From germline, CDR1 is ENHRY and CDR2 SYGVKD. V dropped 6 bases and J dropped 4; count of bases not matched to a gene: 17. The CDR3 consists of 20 residues. In the original workflow: Estimation of nucleated cell counts was performed using reference gene primer amplification. Using immunoSEQ multiplex PCR, the repertoire was profiled, and TCRdb retains in-frame clones only, with some absent. V, J and clone size are those of that table, while D and trimming were read from the DNA. The table shows more than 150,000 clones, with approximately 80% occurring only once. This sequence originates from a man in his 70s who had recovered from COVID-19. The sequencing sample was made of peripheral blood. This chain uses TRBV10-3 with TRBJ2-2, with 13 bases that match TRBD2. The DNA of the CDR3 is TGTGCCATCAGCCGGCAATCTTCGGGACTAGCGGGGAAGGGCACCGGGGAGCTGTTTTTT. Protein: CAISRQSSGLAGKGTGELFF.